The 10 T cell receptor beta chains below all came from one sample that was sequenced in a study of human T cells and chemical hapten exposure. The time point denotes: pre-sensitization, week 0. Treatment denoted: therapeutic diphenylcyclopropenone sensitization with weekly scalp DPC. MiXCR, run by TCRdb on the RACE reads, gives a single entry per CDR3 protein. The table includes approximately 370,000 distinct CDR3 sequences, over 5% detected once. The sequenced sample was whole blood, obtained in connection with sensitization to the hapten diphenylcyclopropenone (DPC). Every receptor here comes from a woman aged 18-35 years with alopecia areata. Some clones in this sample may be carry-over from other donors' samples.

The chain uses TRBV7-3 and TRBJ2-1; 8 positions match TRBD2. J lost 8 bases, V lost 5 bases, and 8 bases had no gene match. There are 14 residues in the CDR3. Per the germline V gene, CDR1 is SGHTA and CDR2 is FQGTGA. In nucleotides, the CDR3 is TGTGCCAGCAGCCCTAGCGGGTCGGGTGATGAGCAGTTCTTC. Translation gives CASSPSGSGDEQFF.

There are many counts of this clonotype. The genes are TRBV3-1 and TRBJ2-7; 10 nucleotides line up with TRBD1. Germline V CDR1 and CDR2: LGHDT, YNNKEL (reference sequence). V lost 0 bases and J lost 5; bases outside the gene matches: 7. The CDR3 has 16 residues. The CDR3 nucleotides read TGTGCCAGCAGCCAAGATCTCGGGGACAGGGGCCACGAGCAGTACTTC. Translated, it gives CASSQDLGDRGHEQYF.

The rearrangement links TRBV20-1 to TRBJ1-6; 10 bases agree with TRBD1. The V and J ends lost 6 bases and 8 bases, in that order; junction bases with no gene match: 4. The V gene's germline CDR1 is DFQATT and CDR2 SNEGSKA (reference sequence). CDR3 length equals 13 residues. CDR3 sequence reads: CSADGQGDSPLHF. Written as DNA, the CDR3 is TGCAGTGCGGATGGACAGGGGGATTCACCCCTCCACTTT.

In its sample, this clonotype was seen many times. The chain joins TRBV12-3 or TRBV12-4 to TRBJ1-4; D unclear. The CDR3 sequence is 17 residues long. Trimming shortened V by 5 bases and J by 0 bases, and 16 bases separated the two germline ends. For the CDR3, the DNA is TGTGCCAGCAGTGGAGGTCCGGGTAGTGCAACTAATGAAAAACTGTTTTTT. It specifies CASSGGPGSATNEKLFF.

Ten or more counts support this clonotype. The chain combines TRBV3-1 with TRBJ2-6; a possible D gene is TRBD1 (5 bases). The V gene lost 9 bases and the J gene lost 4 bases, with 19 bases spanning the gap. The CDR3 extends over 16 amino acids. The germline CDR1 and CDR2 sequences are LGHDT and YNNKEL (reference sequence). The CDR3 DNA reads TGTGCCAGTACGGACATAGGCGCATTGGGGGCCAACGTCCTGACTTTC. This gives the protein CASTDIGALGANVLTF.

This clonotype showed up many times. J is TRBJ2-3 and V is TRBV4-3, with TRBD2 as a possible D gene (5 bases). The CDR3 is made up of 18 amino acids. The germline V gene has CDR1 LGHNA and CDR2 YSLEER. V was pared by 0 bases and J by 0 bases, with 16 bases between. The CDR3 DNA is TGCGCCAGCAGCCAAGATCTGAAAAGCGGAGTAAGCACAGATACGCAGTATTTT. The encoded protein is CASSQDLKSGVSTDTQYF.

In this sample, this clonotype turned up many times. This chain links TRBV6-2 or TRBV6-3 with TRBJ2-2, with unresolved D. Germline CDR1 MNHEY, CDR2 SVGEGT. The length of the CDR3 is 14 residues. The germline V and J ends were trimmed by 4 bases and 3 bases, with 9 bases remaining between them. The CDR3 loop is CASSFGRYTGELFF. For the CDR3, the DNA is TGTGCCAGCAGTTTCGGCAGATACACCGGGGAGCTGTTTTTT.

The V and J genes are TRBV7-2 and TRBJ1-1; 11 bases match TRBD1. CDR3 length: 15 amino acids. With V trimmed by 8 bases and J by 4 bases, 9 bases remained unmatched. Germline values: CDR1 SGHTA, CDR2 FQGNSA. CDR3 DNA sequence: TGTGCCAGCCGGACAGGGGGCACGGCGAGCACTGAAGCTTTCTTT. As protein: CASRTGGTASTEAFF.

In regard to this clonotype: Relative to the germline gene, one junction end is altered; a read error may explain this. V usage is TRBV4-3 and J usage is TRBJ1-5; 8 nucleotides agree with TRBD1. Looked up from germline, CDR1 is LGHNA and CDR2 is YSLEER. This CDR3 is 13 amino acids long. The CDR3 loop reads CASGQDGTGPQHF. In DNA form, the CDR3 reads TGCGCCAGCGGCCAAGATGGGACAGGGCCCCAGCATTTT.

In its sample, this clonotype was seen many times. The V call is TRBV10-2, the J call TRBJ1-5, with D perhaps matching TRBD1 (5 bases). The CDR3 has 14 amino acids. Trimming left V 8 bases short and J 4 bases short, with 15 bases between. Per the germline V gene, CDR1 is WSHSY and CDR2 is SAAADI. The CDR3 nucleotides read TGCGCCAGCGCCGGGACGGGGCTAAATCAGCCCCAGCATTTT. As protein: CASAGTGLNQPQHF.